The clone carrying this TCR beta chain appeared once. As handled by the study authors: Reference gene primers were amplified, and this amplification served to estimate nucleated cell counts. Assay used: immunoSEQ multiplex PCR; TCRdb lists only in-frame clones, some missing. V, J and clone size reflect that table, while D and trimming were determined from the DNA. The sample shows around 200,000 clones, around 83% of them seen only once. This record comes from a study of blood T cell repertoires in COVID-19. Background on the study: The United States, Italy and Spain were the sources of the acute and convalescent COVID-19 samples. T cells, B-cell-depleted T cells, or PBMCs supplied cDNA or gDNA.

J was trimmed by 4 bases and V by 3 bases; bases with no gene match: 6. The CDR3 is made up of 16 amino acids. Germline V CDR1 and CDR2: KGHSH, LQKENI. The receptor was derived from a man aged 50 or older with active or convalescent COVID-19. Sequenced material: peripheral blood. The rearrangement links TRBV18 to TRBJ2-3; 11 bases are a match to TRBD2. CDR3 nucleotides: TGTGCCAGCTCACCTTCCACTAGCGGGAGTGCAGATACGCAGTATTTT. Protein sequence: CASSPSTSGSADTQYF.